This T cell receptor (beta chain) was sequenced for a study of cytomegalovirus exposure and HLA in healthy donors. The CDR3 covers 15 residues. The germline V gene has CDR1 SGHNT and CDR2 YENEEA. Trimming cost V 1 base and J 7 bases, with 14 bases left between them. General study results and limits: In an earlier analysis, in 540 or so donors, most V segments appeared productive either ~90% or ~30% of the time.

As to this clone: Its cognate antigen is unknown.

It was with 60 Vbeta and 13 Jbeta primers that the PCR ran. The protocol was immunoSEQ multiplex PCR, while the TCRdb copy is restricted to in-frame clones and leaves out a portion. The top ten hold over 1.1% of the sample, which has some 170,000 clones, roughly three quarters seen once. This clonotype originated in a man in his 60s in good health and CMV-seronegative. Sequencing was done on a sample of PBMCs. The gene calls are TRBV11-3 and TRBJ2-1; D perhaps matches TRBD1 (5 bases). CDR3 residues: CASSLGQGSRNEQFF. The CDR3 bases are TGTGCCAGCAGCTTAGGTCAGGGTAGTAGGAATGAGCAGTTCTTC.